The clone carrying this TCR beta chain came up many times. Its antigen remains unknown. Being off target in a library aimed at alpha chains, this beta chain has a size of little meaning. TCRdb used MiXCR to reprocess the 5' RACE reads, holding one entry per CDR3 protein. The table records fewer than 10,000 distinct CDR3 sequences, under 7.5% of them present only once. The sample comes from a study of spatial heterogeneity in lung cancer. Study in general: Raw reads showed each unique TCR and UMI combination turning up more than ten times on average. Overall study results and limits: Expanded TCRs that were ubiquitous or regional had counts tracking ubiquitous and regional nonsynonymous mutations, respectively. Alpha chains reached an estimated coverage of about 7% of tumor T cells, and beta chains 11% to 15%. One measure, the expanded intratumoral alpha and beta TCR count, tracked tumor mutation counts.

Germline V CDR1 and CDR2: MNHEY, SMNVEV (reference sequence). CDR3 length equals 13 residues. Trimming cost V 6 bases and J 9 bases, with 12 bases left between them. Time point of the sample: sample taken at primary tumor resection. Unsorted tumor, nontumor lung tissue or cryopreserved PBMC supplied the whole RNA. The sequencing used lung tumor tissue, collected at surgery. The V call is TRBV27, the J call TRBJ1-6; D gene unclear. The sequence was collected from a female donor with early-stage non-small cell lung cancer. For the CDR3, the DNA is TGTGCCAGCAGAAATACAGTTGGTTCACCCCTCCACTTT. Amino acids: CASRNTVGSPLHF.